This paragraph covers one TCR beta chain sequence. These data are taken from a study of blood T cell repertoires in COVID-19. In the study overall: There were acute and convalescent COVID-19 samples, and they came from the United States, Italy and Spain. PBMCs, B-cell-depleted T cells, or T cells provided the cDNA or gDNA that made up the material.

V lost 6 bases, J lost 0 bases, and 2 bases stayed unmatched. Looked up from germline, CDR1 is MGHRA and CDR2 is YSYEKL. The CDR3 extends over 15 amino acids. Per the original data handling: From reference gene primer amplification, estimates of nucleated cell counts were derived. Assay used: immunoSEQ multiplex PCR; TCRdb lists only in-frame clones, some missing. D and trimming come from the DNA, and the V and J calls and clone size come from that table. This table holds about 55,000 clones, 75% to 90% found once. Input material: peripheral blood. This TCR was sampled from a human donor in a cohort sampled during active COVID-19. The rearrangement joins TRBV4-1 to TRBJ2-6, with 7 nucleotides matching TRBD1. The CDR3 DNA is TGCGCCAGCAGTGACAGGGACTCTGGGGCCAACGTCCTGACTTTC. This translates into CASSDRDSGANVLTF.